The 22 T cell receptor beta chains reported below all come from one sample, sequenced in a study of blood T cells in healthy people across ages. PCR was performed a second time for roughly 7 to 11 cycles using a sample-barcoded 5' primer and a J-beta primer mix. Each CDR3 protein gets one entry after TCRdb re-called the 5' RACE reads with MiXCR. The data show fewer than 750,000 distinct CDR3 sequences, around 52% seen once. The sample taken for sequencing was blood. The receptors stem from an elderly woman in good health.

This clonotype was observed a few times. The V and J genes are TRBV18 and TRBJ2-1; 10 bases map to TRBD1. V trimming: 0 bases; J trimming: 0 bases; junction bases outside the gene matches: 2. This CDR3 region has 17 residues. Looked up from germline, CDR1 is KGHSH and CDR2 is LQKENI. CDR3 nucleotide sequence: TGTGCCAGCTCACCACCGCGGACAGGGGGCTCCTACAATGAGCAGTTCTTC. Residues: CASSPPRTGGSYNEQFF.

V gene TRBV29-1 combines with J gene TRBJ2-7, with 8 bases identical to TRBD1. The V gene end was trimmed by 7 bases and the J gene end by 6 bases; junction bases not matched to a gene: 8. The germline V gene encodes CDR1 SQVTM and CDR2 ANQGSEA. CDR3 length: 12 amino acids. CDR3 sequence reads: CSATGQVGEQYF. CDR3 sequence (DNA): TGCAGCGCCACGGGACAGGTTGGCGAGCAGTACTTC.

The chain employs TRBV6-2 or TRBV6-3 and TRBJ2-1, with 15 bases lining up with TRBD2. V dropped 6 bases and J dropped 8; count of bases not matched to a gene: 5. The CDR3 is 15 residues long. Germline V CDR1 and CDR2: MNHEY, SVGEGT. In nucleotides, the CDR3 is TGTGCCAGCAGACGGACTAGCGGGAGGGCCGATGAGCAGTTCTTC. Residues: CASRRTSGRADEQFF.

The rearrangement links TRBV12-3 or TRBV12-4 to TRBJ1-1; perhaps TRBD1 as D (6 bases). The CDR3 is made up of 14 amino acids. Trimming removed 5 bases at V and 4 bases at J, with 14 bases between. The CDR3 protein is CASSPPGGGTEAFF. CDR3 sequence (DNA): TGTGCCAGCAGTCCCCCGGGAGGGGGCACTGAAGCTTTCTTT.

J is TRBJ2-7 and V is TRBV4-2, with D possibly being TRBD1 (5 bases). This CDR3 is built from 14 residues. V lost 5 bases to trimming and J lost 0 bases, with 11 bases between them. Germline V gene data show CDR1 as LGHNA and CDR2 as YNFKEQ. This chain's CDR3 is CASSADTSSYEQYF. CDR3 nucleotides: TGTGCCAGCAGCGCGGACACGAGCTCCTACGAGCAGTACTTC.

This clonotype was seen ten or more times. The chain uses TRBV7-2 and TRBJ2-4; D uncertain. Trimming took 5 bases from V and 7 from J, leaving 15 bases between them. The CDR3 runs to 14 residues. In germline, CDR1 is SGHTA, CDR2 FQGNSA. The DNA of the CDR3 is TGTGCCAGCAGCCCCGGCCCGCAGGTTAACATTCAGTACTTC. This sequence encodes CASSPGPQVNIQYF.

Details on this clonotype: A much larger clone differs from this one at a single base, so this may be a read error. J is TRBJ2-1 and V is TRBV5-1, with 8 nucleotides matching TRBD1. The CDR3 is 14 amino acids. J was trimmed by 7 bases and V by 5 bases; bases with no gene match: 8. Germline V CDR1 and CDR2: SGHRS, YFSETQ. CDR3 amino acids: CASSPDRVVNEQFF. Here the CDR3 DNA reads TGCGCCAGCAGTCCGGACAGGGTGGTTAATGAGCAGTTCTTC. Full variable domain (missing parts from reference TRBV5-1 and TRBJ2-1): KAGVTQTPRYLIKTRGQQVTLSCSPISGHRSVSWYQQTPGQGLQFLFEYFSETQRNKGNFPGRFSGRQFSNSRSEMNVSTLELGDSALYLCASSPDRVVNEQFFGPGTRLTVL.

Regarding this clonotype: Possible read error: a much larger clone is one base away. The chain combines TRBV12-3 or TRBV12-4 with TRBJ2-3; D call uncertain. The ends were cut back, 6 bases at V and 6 bases at J, with 10 bases in the middle. The CDR3 runs 12 residues. In nucleotides, the CDR3 is TGTGCCAGCAGATTTATGTCGGATACGCAGTATTTT. It is translated as CASRFMSDTQYF.

A remark on this clonotype: A read error may explain this, as a much larger clone is one base away. This rearrangement joins TRBV28 to TRBJ2-7; 9 nucleotides agree with TRBD1. Germline CDR1 reads MDHEN; CDR2 reads SYDVKM. The CDR3 is 15 amino acids. V trimming: 7 bases; J trimming: 7 bases; junction bases outside the gene matches: 14. The CDR3 coding sequence is TGTGCCAGCACCCCCCGGGACAGGGAAAACAATGAGCAGTACTTC. Its protein is CASTPRDRENNEQYF. Full variable domain (outside the CDR3, taken from reference TRBV28 and TRBJ2-7): DVKVTQSSRYLVKRTGEKVFLECVQDMDHENMFWYRQDPGLGLRLIYFSYDVKMKEKGDIPEGYSVSREKKERFSLILESASTNQTSMYLCASTPRDRENNEQYFGPGTRLTVT.

The chain uses TRBV7-9 and TRBJ2-1; D is unclear. This CDR3 has 14 residues. The ends were cut back, 2 bases at V and 1 base at J, with 6 bases in the middle. The germline V gene encodes CDR1 SEHNR and CDR2 FQNEAQ (reference sequence). In DNA, the CDR3 is TGTGCCAGCAGCTTACCCGAATCCTACAATGAGCAGTTCTTC. It encodes CASSLPESYNEQFF.

This clonotype occurred many times. J is TRBJ2-1 and V is TRBV7-7; D not certain. The germline V and J ends were trimmed by 5 bases and 0 bases, with 11 bases remaining between them. The V gene's germline CDR1 is SSHAT and CDR2 FNYEAQ (reference sequence). The CDR3 is 15 residues long. The CDR3 reads CASSQGYSSYNEQFF. Here the CDR3 DNA reads TGTGCCAGCAGCCAAGGGTATAGCTCCTACAATGAGCAGTTCTTC.

The chain combines TRBV5-1 with TRBJ2-3; D is unclear. CDR3 length equals 14 residues. Trimming took 5 bases from V and 1 from J, leaving 11 bases between them. Germline lookup yields CDR1 SGHRS and CDR2 YFSETQ. For the CDR3, the DNA is TGCGCCAGCAGAATCCGGGTCGGCACAGATACGCAGTATTTT. This encodes CASRIRVGTDTQYF.

This clonotype occurred many times. The J gene is TRBJ2-7, the V gene TRBV7-2, with 7 bases identical to TRBD2. The V gene's germline CDR1 is SGHTA and CDR2 FQGNSA. V lost 2 bases, J lost 1 base, and 2 bases stayed unmatched. CDR3 size: 14 residues. The DNA for the CDR3 is TGTGCCAGCAGCTTACATAGCGGGTCCTACGAGCAGTACTTC. Protein: CASSLHSGSYEQYF.

This clonotype was counted only a few times. The chain is built from TRBV29-1 and TRBJ2-1; 10 positions agree with TRBD2. Near its end, the DNA agrees better with TRBJ2-7, so the J call may be wrong. Germline V gene sequence: CDR1 SQVTM, CDR2 ANQGSEA. The CDR3 length is 14 residues. Written as DNA, the CDR3 is TGCAGCGTGCAGCGGGAGGGCTCCTACAATGAGCAGTACTTC. Residues: CSVQREGSYNEQYF.

This clonotype was seen at least ten times. The chain carries TRBV20-1 and TRBJ2-1, with 7 bases lining up with TRBD2. With 5 bases clipped from V and 0 bases from J, the junction kept 10 bases outside the gene matches. The CDR3 sequence is 16 residues long. Per the germline V gene, CDR1 is DFQATT and CDR2 is SNEGSKA (reference sequence). CDR3 region: CSAPKTSASSYNEQFF. For the CDR3, the DNA is TGCAGTGCTCCGAAAACTAGCGCGAGCTCCTACAATGAGCAGTTCTTC.

This clonotype was seen ten or more times. The rearrangement uses TRBV2 and TRBJ2-1; 8 bases line up with TRBD2. Germline assignment: CDR1 SNHLY and CDR2 FYNNEI. V shed 8 bases, J shed 7 bases, and the junction held 7 bases outside the gene matches. The CDR3 extends over 13 amino acids. CDR3 sequence reads: CASREGGVNEQFF. The CDR3 DNA reads TGTGCCAGCCGGGAGGGGGGGGTAAATGAGCAGTTCTTC.

This clonotype appeared many times. V gene TRBV10-3 combines with J gene TRBJ1-2; D gene unclear. V gave up 7 bases and J gave up 8 bases, with 14 bases separating them. CDR1 ENHRY and CDR2 SYGVKD come from the germline V gene. The CDR3 runs 12 residues. CDR3 amino acids: CAITRGGGGYTF. CDR3 bases: TGTGCCATCACCCGCGGAGGCGGGGGCTACACCTTC.

This clonotype was seen many times. The rearrangement links TRBV27 to TRBJ2-5, with D perhaps TRBD2 (7 bases). From germline, CDR1 is MNHEY and CDR2 SMNVEV (reference sequence). V lost 7 bases and J 4 bases, leaving 19 bases between the germline ends. The CDR3 runs 15 residues. CDR3 region: CASTNGGGPRETQYF. The CDR3 nucleotides are TGTGCCAGCACCAATGGGGGGGGGCCTCGAGAGACCCAGTACTTC.

At least ten counts were recorded for this clonotype. The chain joins TRBV20-1 to TRBJ1-1; tentatively, D is TRBD1 (5 bases). Germline V gene sequence: CDR1 DFQATT, CDR2 SNEGSKA (reference sequence). Trimming took 0 bases from V and 5 from J, leaving 13 bases between them. The CDR3 has 14 residues. The CDR3 bases are TGCAGTGCTAGAGATTGGGCAGGGAGGACTGAAGCTTTCTTT. This encodes CSARDWAGRTEAFF.

With regard to this clonotype: A read error may explain this, as a much larger clone is one base away. The chain links TRBV13 to TRBJ2-5; 9 positions agree with TRBD2. CDR3 length equals 15 residues. Looked up from germline, CDR1 is PRHDT and CDR2 is FYEKMQ (reference sequence). The DNA of the CDR3 is TGTACCAGCAGCTTAGAGCGGGGGGTCACAGAGACCCAGTACTTC. Residues: CTSSLERGVTETQYF.

This clonotype has a handful of counts. CDR3 nucleotide sequence: TGTGCCATCAGGACAGGGTTGTCTTCACCCCTCCACTTT. Translating it yields CAIRTGLSSPLHF. The chain recombines TRBV10-3 with TRBJ1-6; the match to TRBD1 covers 7 bases. Germline CDR1 ENHRY, CDR2 SYGVKD. The CDR3 length is 13 residues. V shed 6 bases and J 9 bases; nucleotides not matched to a gene: 5.

The rearrangement links TRBV10-3 to TRBJ1-4; D remains unclear. The CDR3 loop spans 15 amino acids. V gave up 5 bases and J gave up 5 bases, with 15 bases separating them. Per the germline V gene, CDR1 is ENHRY and CDR2 is SYGVKD. DNA of the CDR3: TGTGCCATCAGTAAGGACGGCCTGCCCAATGAAAAACTGTTTTTT. Translating it yields CAISKDGLPNEKLFF.